This T cell receptor beta chain was identified in a study of blood T cell repertoires in COVID-19. The CDR3 spans 16 residues. From germline, CDR1 is SGHTA and CDR2 FQGTGA. Trimming cost V 5 bases and J 5 bases; bases outside gene matches: 12. Some clones are missing from TCRdb's copy, which holds only in-frame ones; the method was immunoSEQ multiplex PCR. The sample has under 500,000 clones, around 91% seen once. The receptor was derived from a man aged 25-45 years who had recovered from COVID-19. The material sequenced was PBMCs or T cells enriched from blood (not recorded which). J is TRBJ2-3 and V is TRBV7-3; 8 nucleotides match TRBD2. The CDR3 spells CASSPRGTRGIDTQYF. The CDR3 nucleotides are TGTGCCAGCAGCCCCCGCGGGACTAGAGGAATAGATACGCAGTATTTT.